This T cell receptor (beta chain) was retrieved from a study of blood T cell repertoires in COVID-19. Study-level information: Collection of acute and convalescent COVID-19 samples took place in the United States, Italy and Spain. From T cells, B-cell-depleted T cells, or PBMCs came the material, which was cDNA or gDNA.

Study processing details: Amplification of reference gene primers was used by the study to estimate nucleated cell counts. Method: immunoSEQ multiplex PCR; TCRdb's copy keeps in-frame clones and lacks some. That table gives V, J and clone size, and the DNA gave D and trimming. The table includes under 75,000 clones, roughly 81% detected once. From germline, CDR1 is MNHEY and CDR2 SVGAGI. This CDR3 has 12 residues. With 10 bases clipped from V and 2 bases from J, the junction kept 4 bases outside the gene matches. This clonotype was obtained from a man older than 75 with acute or convalescent COVID-19. The rearrangement links TRBV6-5 to TRBJ1-2; 7 nucleotides line up with TRBD1. The sequencing input was peripheral blood. For the CDR3, the DNA is TGTGCCACCCAGGGACAGAACTATGGCTACACCTTC. This codes for CATQGQNYGYTF.